Following are 29 T cell receptor beta chains from one sample sequenced in a study of blood T cells in healthy people across ages. A sample-barcoded 5' primer and a J-beta primer mix were used in a second PCR of roughly 6 to 11 cycles. TCRdb called the 5' RACE reads again in MiXCR, with one record for every CDR3 protein. The table has about 650,000 distinct CDR3 sequences, about 50% seen once; the top ten hold approximately 12%. Input material: blood. These receptors were taken from a woman older than 75 in good health.

This clonotype occurred many times. The chain joins TRBV2 to TRBJ2-3; 11 nucleotides agree with TRBD2. The trim removed 6 bases at V and 3 bases at J, leaving 8 bases unmatched. Germline V gives CDR1 SNHLY, CDR2 FYNNEI. CDR3 length: 16 residues. Here the CDR3 reads CASRARLAGSTDTQYF. The CDR3 region has the DNA TGTGCCAGCAGGGCCCGACTAGCGGGGTCTACAGATACGCAGTATTTT.

There are many counts of this clonotype. The chain has TRBV7-2 and TRBJ2-4; D is possibly TRBD2 (6 bases). Trimming cost V 0 bases and J 4 bases, with 7 bases left between them. CDR3 length: 14 amino acids. CDR1 is SGHTA and CDR2 is FQGNSA in the germline V gene. The CDR3 sequence: CASSLAGGKNIQYF. The CDR3, as DNA: TGTGCCAGCAGCTTAGCCGGAGGGAAAAACATTCAGTACTTC.

This clonotype has a count of ten or more. The chain couples TRBV12-3 or TRBV12-4 to TRBJ2-1; D might be TRBD2 (6 bases). CDR3 length equals 12 residues. Trimming cost V 8 bases and J 5 bases, with 10 bases left between them. CDR3 sequence: CASLGGDNEQFF. The CDR3 nucleotides are TGTGCCAGCCTGGGCGGGGACAATGAGCAGTTCTTC.

The chain has TRBV7-9 and TRBJ1-5, with D unresolved. Between the trimmed V and J ends, which lost 5 bases and 4 bases, there was a span of 15 bases. This CDR3 region has 15 residues. CDR1 and CDR2 from the germline V gene are SEHNR and FQNEAQ (reference sequence). CDR3 amino acids: CASSATYETNQPQHF. The CDR3 DNA reads as TGTGCCAGCAGCGCGACCTACGAGACAAATCAGCCCCAGCATTTT.

J is TRBJ2-5 and V is TRBV13, with TRBD2 identical over 7 bases. The V gene's germline CDR1 is PRHDT and CDR2 FYEKMQ (reference sequence). The CDR3 contains 15 residues. The ends lost 5 bases at V and 4 bases at J; junction bases unmatched: 10. The CDR3 reads CASSPRGAGIETQYF. In DNA, the CDR3 is TGTGCCAGCAGCCCACGGGGAGCGGGAATAGAGACCCAGTACTTC.

This chain uses TRBV29-1 with TRBJ2-1, with TRBD1 as a possible D gene (5 bases). The germline V gene encodes CDR1 SQVTM and CDR2 ANQGSEA. V was clipped by 8 bases and J by 7 bases, with 15 bases between them. This CDR3 contains 12 residues. The CDR3 loop is CSSEIRDNEQFF. In nucleotides, the CDR3 is TGCAGCTCTGAAATCAGGGATAATGAGCAGTTCTTC.

V gene TRBV5-1 combines with J gene TRBJ1-2; TRBD1 matches at 11 bases. The CDR3 is 13 amino acids. V lost 3 bases to trimming and J lost 7 bases; unmatched junction nucleotides: 2. CDR1 and CDR2 (germline): SGHRS, YFSETQ. CDR3 nucleotide sequence: TGCGCCAGCAGCTGGACAGGGGGCGCTGGCTACACCTTC. Protein: CASSWTGGAGYTF.

The gene calls are TRBV6-5 and TRBJ2-5; D might be TRBD2 (6 bases). The CDR3 is made up of 15 amino acids. V lost 0 bases and J 1 base, leaving 9 bases between the germline ends. The germline V gene encodes CDR1 MNHEY and CDR2 SVGAGI. CDR3 sequence: CASSYSGGIQETQYF. CDR3 in DNA: TGTGCCAGCAGTTACTCGGGGGGAATCCAAGAGACCCAGTACTTC.

This clonotype was seen just once. A much larger clone differs by one base, so this may be a read error. The J gene is TRBJ2-3, the V gene TRBV12-3 or TRBV12-4; 8 bases map to TRBD1. Trimming removed 1 base from V and 8 bases from J; junction bases left unmatched: 8. CDR3 length: 15 amino acids. The CDR3 protein is CASSLGQGTRGTQYF. The DNA for the CDR3 is TGTGCCAGCAGTTTAGGACAGGGGACGCGGGGTACGCAGTATTTT.

Concerning this clonotype itself: This may come from a read error, since a much larger clone is one base off. The chain combines TRBV15 with TRBJ2-7, with D possibly being TRBD1 (6 bases). The J call could be wrong; TRBJ2-5 is a better fit for the DNA end. The V gene's germline CDR1 is LNHNV and CDR2 YYDKDF (reference sequence). This CDR3 has 15 residues. The CDR3 DNA reads as TGTGCCACCAGCAGCTATTCAGGGGTGGAAAAGACCCAGTACTTC. Translating gives CATSSYSGVEKTQYF.

A word on this clonotype: This sequence may be a read error, since a much larger clone differs from it by one base. The rearrangement joins TRBV12-3 or TRBV12-4 to TRBJ2-3; 7 bases fit TRBD1. This CDR3 has 14 residues. Unmatched junction bases numbered 8, after V lost 5 bases and J lost 6 bases. CDR3 protein: CASSATGLGDTQYF. The CDR3, as DNA: TGTGCCAGCAGTGCGACAGGGTTAGGCGATACGCAGTATTTT.

This clonotype was seen many times. J is TRBJ2-3 and V is TRBV20-1; D perhaps matches TRBD2 (6 bases). This CDR3 has 14 amino acids. The ends were cut back, 4 bases at V and 5 bases at J, with 16 bases in the middle. Germline CDR1 reads DFQATT; CDR2 reads SNEGSKA (reference sequence). In DNA form, the CDR3 reads TGCAGTGCTAAGTTGCTAGGCGGGAAAGATACGCAGTATTTT. Residues: CSAKLLGGKDTQYF.

This clonotype was detected only a few times. The rearrangement links TRBV3-1 to TRBJ2-7; 11 nucleotides agree with TRBD2. The CDR3 is 16 amino acids. Germline CDR1 and CDR2: LGHDT and YNNKEL (reference sequence). The V and J ends lost 0 bases and 7 bases, in that order; junction bases with no gene match: 8. CDR3 sequence (DNA): TGTGCCAGCAGCCAAGATAGCACTAGCGGGAGTGGAGAGCAGTACTTC. Protein: CASSQDSTSGSGEQYF.

Notes on this clonotype: This may be a read error, as it is one base from a much larger clone. The rearrangement joins TRBV7-2 to TRBJ2-7; 10 nucleotides line up with TRBD2. The CDR3 is 16 amino acids. Germline V gives CDR1 SGHTA, CDR2 FQGNSA. V lost 3 bases to trimming and J lost 1 base; unmatched junction nucleotides: 6. CDR3 nucleotides: TGTGCCAGCAGCTTTAGTCTAGCGGGAGTTTCCTACGAGCAGTACTTC. Protein sequence: CASSFSLAGVSYEQYF.

V usage is TRBV12-3 or TRBV12-4 and J usage is TRBJ2-7, with 12 positions matching TRBD2. Trimming at V came to 6 bases and at J to 7 bases, leaving 7 bases not matched to a gene. The CDR3 is 14 residues long. The DNA of the CDR3 is TGTGCCAGCAGCTCGGCACTAGCGGGAGGTGAGCAGTACTTC. Translated: CASSSALAGGEQYF.

Comments on this clonotype: A much larger clone differs by one base, so this may be a read error. The chain has TRBV12-3 or TRBV12-4 and TRBJ2-3; D possibly matches TRBD1 or TRBD2 (5 bases each). The CDR3 length is 19 residues. V lost 3 bases, J lost 0 bases, and 22 bases lay in between. The CDR3 nucleotides are TGTGCCAGCAGTTTTTGGGGGAGAGGAATAACGGGAAGCACAGATACGCAGTATTTT. It encodes CASSFWGRGITGSTDTQYF.

V usage is TRBV12-3 or TRBV12-4 and J usage is TRBJ1-1; D possibly corresponds to TRBD1 (6 bases). This CDR3 region has 16 residues. Trimming shortened V by 1 base and J by 1 base, and 13 bases separated the two germline ends. The CDR3 sequence is CASSLVGGRANTEAFF. The CDR3 DNA is TGTGCCAGCAGTTTAGTCGGGGGCAGGGCGAACACTGAAGCTTTCTTT.

This clonotype was recorded many times. The chain carries TRBV7-6 and TRBJ1-1; maybe TRBD1 (5 bases). Germline V gene sequence: CDR1 SGHVS, CDR2 FNYEAQ. The V end lost 2 bases, the J end lost 9 bases, and 10 bases lay between the germline ends. This CDR3 region has 12 residues. The chain's CDR3 is CASSLWGEKAFF. CDR3 sequence (DNA): TGTGCCAGCAGCTTATGGGGGGAAAAAGCTTTCTTT.

The chain is built from TRBV20-1 and TRBJ2-1; 8 nucleotides agree with TRBD2. Trimming cost V 6 bases and J 6 bases; bases outside gene matches: 13. CDR3 length: 15 residues. Germline assignment: CDR1 DFQATT and CDR2 SNEGSKA (reference sequence). The CDR3 DNA reads TGCAGTGCCCGGGCTGAGCGGGGGCCCCTCAATGAGCAGTTCTTC. The encoded protein is CSARAERGPLNEQFF.

There are many counts of this clonotype. CDR3 DNA sequence: TGTGCCAGCTCACTGACTGAAAAACTGTTTTTT. It yields the protein CASSLTEKLFF. The chain uses TRBV7-9 and TRBJ1-4; D remains unclear. CDR1 SEHNR and CDR2 FQNEAQ come from the germline V gene (reference sequence). CDR3 length: 11 amino acids. V gave up 8 bases and J gave up 7 bases, with 8 bases separating them.

This clonotype was found many times. The rearrangement joins TRBV29-1 to TRBJ1-4; 8 nucleotides match TRBD1. V lost 7 bases to trimming and J lost 0 bases; unmatched junction nucleotides: 4. Germline-derived CDR1 and CDR2 are SQVTM and ANQGSEA. CDR3 length: 14 residues. CDR3 residues: CSAGTGATNEKLFF. In DNA, the CDR3 is TGCAGCGCGGGGACAGGCGCAACTAATGAAAAACTGTTTTTT.

This clonotype was recorded a few times. The rearrangement links TRBV29-1 to TRBJ2-2; D unclear. Deletions cut 6 bases from V and 2 bases from J, with 4 bases between. Germline assignment: CDR1 SQVTM and CDR2 ANQGSEA. This CDR3 has 11 amino acids. CDR3 sequence (DNA): TGCAGCGTGACAAACACCGGGGAGCTGTTTTTT. Protein product: CSVTNTGELFF.

The sample holds a few counts of this clonotype. The rearrangement links TRBV6-6 to TRBJ2-7; possibly TRBD2 for D (6 bases). The CDR3 is 15 amino acids. V was cut by 5 bases and J by 5 bases, with 19 bases left in between. Germline CDR1 and CDR2: MNHNY and SVGAGI (reference sequence). The CDR3 is CASSNRDSLIHEQYF. The CDR3 DNA sequence: TGTGCCAGCAGTAACCGGGACTCTCTTATCCACGAGCAGTACTTC.

This chain connects TRBV29-1 to TRBJ2-7, with a weak D call TRBD2 (5 bases). Judging by the DNA end, TRBJ2-5 fits better; the J call may be wrong. Germline V CDR1 and CDR2: SQVTM, ANQGSEA. The CDR3 spans 14 residues. The CDR3 coding sequence is TGCAGCGCCCGAAGGAGTGTCGGGGAAGAGACCCAGTACTTC. Amino acids: CSARRSVGEETQYF.

The rearrangement uses TRBV9 and TRBJ2-4, with D possibly being TRBD2 (5 bases). From germline, CDR1 is SGDLS and CDR2 YYNGEE. The CDR3 totals 13 residues. V was trimmed by 0 bases and J by 4 bases, leaving 5 bases between them. DNA of the CDR3: TGTGCCAGCAGCGTAGGAGGGAAAAACATTCAGTACTTC. It yields the protein CASSVGGKNIQYF.

The chain uses TRBV20-1 and TRBJ2-5, with 7 positions matching TRBD2. J was trimmed by 4 bases and V by 3 bases; bases with no gene match: 8. CDR1 is DFQATT and CDR2 is SNEGSKA in the germline V gene (reference sequence). The CDR3 extends over 14 amino acids. The CDR3 loop is CSASKRERGETQYF. DNA for the CDR3: TGCAGTGCTAGTAAGCGGGAAAGGGGAGAGACCCAGTACTTC.

This clonotype was seen only a few times. The CDR3 region is CASSLDLDKDLAKNIQYF. The CDR3 nucleotides read TGCGCCAGCAGCTTGGATCTTGACAAAGATCTAGCCAAAAACATTCAGTACTTC. This sequence joins TRBV5-1 and TRBJ2-4; D uncertain. Trimming cost V 0 bases and J 0 bases, with 16 bases left between them. Germline assignment: CDR1 SGHRS and CDR2 YFSETQ. The CDR3 is 18 residues long.

A word on this clonotype: One base away lies a much larger clone, so this may be a sequencing read error. The chain combines TRBV5-1 with TRBJ2-7, with 7 nucleotides matching TRBD2. Germline V gives CDR1 SGHRS, CDR2 YFSETQ. V shed 4 bases and J 7 bases; nucleotides not matched to a gene: 11. This CDR3 spans 14 amino acids. CDR3 sequence: CASSGPGRINEQYF. CDR3 nucleotide sequence: TGCGCCAGCAGCGGGCCCGGGAGGATCAATGAGCAGTACTTC.

The chain has TRBV12-3 or TRBV12-4 and TRBJ2-1, with a tentative D call TRBD2 (6 bases). The DNA end is a closer match to TRBJ2-7, so the J assignment may be wrong. CDR3 length equals 16 residues. In DNA form, the CDR3 reads TGTGCCAGCGTAGGAGACGTACTGGGACTCCTGAATGAGCAGTACTTC. Translating gives CASVGDVLGLLNEQYF.